These 5 T cell receptor beta chains share one sample of origin, sequenced in a study of beta chain features in type 1 diabetes. The authors reverse transcribed all of the isolated RNA, so sequencing captured expressed TCRB transcripts. The repertoire was sequenced with immunoSEQ multiplex PCR; TCRdb's copy has only in-frame clones and lacks some. The profile shows under 800,000 clones, around a sixth of them singletons. Material: naive CD4+ T cells from blood. These receptors originate from a man younger than 30 in good health.

This clone was counted between two and nine times. This rearrangement joins TRBV11-2 to TRBJ2-1; unclear D gene. The CDR3 contains 15 residues. V was trimmed by 6 bases and J by 5 bases, leaving 17 bases between them. The germline CDR1 and CDR2 sequences are SGHAT and FQNNGV. Here the CDR3 DNA reads TGTGCCAGCAGACATATCGTTAAGGGTCACAATGAGCAGTTCTTC. Its protein product is CASRHIVKGHNEQFF.

The chain combines TRBV7-2 with TRBJ1-1; the D gene is possibly TRBD1 (5 bases). Trimming took off 3 bases at V and 5 bases at J, with 13 bases between the two ends. Germline V CDR1 and CDR2: SGHTA, FQGNSA. This CDR3 contains 14 residues. The CDR3 DNA reads as TGTGCCAGCAGCTTCAGGGAAAGAGGGACTGAAGCTTTCTTT. It yields the protein CASSFRERGTEAFF.

The chain uses TRBV19 and TRBJ2-1; unclear D gene. Germline loops: CDR1 LNHDA, CDR2 SQIVND (reference sequence). This CDR3 is 17 amino acids long. Trimming shortened V by 5 bases and J by 0 bases, and 17 bases separated the two germline ends. CDR3 DNA sequence: TGTGCCAGTAGTGCCAGGACGATTCAAAGCTCCTACAATGAGCAGTTCTTC. The encoded protein is CASSARTIQSSYNEQFF.

This clone was seen a handful of times. The rearrangement links TRBV27 to TRBJ1-2; TRBD1 might be the D (5 bases). The CDR3 is made up of 16 amino acids. V lost 6 bases and J 4 bases, leaving 21 bases between the germline ends. Germline CDR1 reads MNHEY; CDR2 reads SMNVEV (reference sequence). The CDR3: CASRKDTVARAYGYTF. The DNA for the CDR3 is TGTGCCAGCAGAAAGGACACGGTCGCTAGGGCCTATGGCTACACCTTC.

This clone was found once. The rearrangement links TRBV9 to TRBJ1-2, with TRBD1 matching over 9 bases. The CDR3 is 16 residues long. Germline CDR1 SGDLS, CDR2 YYNGEE. Trimming at V came to 0 bases and at J to 7 bases, leaving 10 bases not matched to a gene. In DNA form, the CDR3 reads TGTGCCAGCAGCGTAGATCCGGACAGGGGTTTCGGTGGCTACACCTTC. Residues: CASSVDPDRGFGGYTF.